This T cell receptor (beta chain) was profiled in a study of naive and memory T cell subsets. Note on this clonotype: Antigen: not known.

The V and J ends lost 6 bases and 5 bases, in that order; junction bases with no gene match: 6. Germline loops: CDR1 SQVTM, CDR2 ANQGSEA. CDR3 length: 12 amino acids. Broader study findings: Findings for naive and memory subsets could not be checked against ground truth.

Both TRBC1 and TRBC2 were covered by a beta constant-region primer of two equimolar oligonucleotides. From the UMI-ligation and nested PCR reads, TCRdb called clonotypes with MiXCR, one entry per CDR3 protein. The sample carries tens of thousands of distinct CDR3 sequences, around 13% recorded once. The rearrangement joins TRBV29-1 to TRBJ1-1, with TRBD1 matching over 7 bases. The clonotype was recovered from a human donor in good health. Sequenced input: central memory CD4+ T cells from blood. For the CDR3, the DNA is TGCAGCGTCGGTGAGGGGGCGACTGAAGCTTTCTTT. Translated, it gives CSVGEGATEAFF.